The present entry profiles one T cell receptor beta chain with its context. The target antigen is unknown. The data were taken from a study of cytomegalovirus exposure and HLA in healthy donors. Notes on the study in general: The productive fraction for most TCR beta V segments was about 87% or about 30% in an earlier analysis. CMV serostatus was the only recorded immune exposure for donors.

The PCR used 60 Vbeta and 13 Jbeta primers. Sequenced by immunoSEQ multiplex PCR; TCRdb stores in-frame clones only, minus some. The sample contains about 110,000 clones, roughly 76% of which appear only once. The TCR originated in a man aged 18-30 years in good health and CMV-seronegative. Source material: PBMCs.

The DNA of the CDR3 is TGTGCCAGCAGTTGGTCCGTAGCGGTACCCAATGAGCAGTTCTTC. Translation: CASSWSVAVPNEQFF. The gene calls are TRBV6-1 and TRBJ2-1; D might be TRBD2 (6 bases). Germline CDR1 and CDR2: MNHNS and SASEGT. With 5 bases removed from V and 6 bases from J, the gap between germline ends came to 17 bases. The CDR3 is 15 amino acids.